A single sample is the source of the 29 T cell receptor beta chains below, sequenced in a study of blood T cells in healthy people across ages. Together with a sample-barcoded 5' primer, a J-beta primer mix was included in a second PCR lasting roughly 6 to 12 cycles. TCRdb itself ran the 5' RACE reads through MiXCR, one entry per CDR3 protein. The top ten hold 2.1% of the sample, which has about 1.8 million distinct CDR3 sequences, just under 50% seen once. The sample consisted of blood. Receptors were obtained from a woman aged 35 to 49 in good health.

This rearrangement joins TRBV7-9 to TRBJ2-2; D may correspond to TRBD1 or TRBD2 (6 bases each). V gave up 6 bases and J gave up 7 bases, with 18 bases separating them. The CDR3 length is 15 residues. The germline CDR1 and CDR2 sequences are SEHNR and FQNEAQ (reference sequence). CDR3 residues: CASRSPEGVIGELFF. Here the CDR3 DNA reads TGTGCCAGCAGATCCCCGGAGGGGGTCATCGGGGAGCTGTTTTTT.

The chain joins TRBV12-3 or TRBV12-4 to TRBJ1-2; 7 bases map to TRBD1. V lost 6 bases and J lost 7; bases outside the gene matches: 11. This CDR3 has 14 residues. CDR3 in DNA: TGTGCCAGCAGCTCGACAGGGATCGGGCGTGGCTACACCTTC. It specifies CASSSTGIGRGYTF.

This clonotype was detected a few times. The J gene is TRBJ2-7, the V gene TRBV6-2 or TRBV6-3, with D possibly called TRBD1 or TRBD2 (5 bases each). The CDR3 length is 12 residues. V lost 5 bases and J 10 bases, leaving 15 bases between the germline ends. Germline CDR1 is MNHEY and CDR2 is SVGEGT. The CDR3 spells CASSPTGRDQYF. CDR3 DNA sequence: TGTGCCAGCAGTCCGACCGGTCGGGACCAGTACTTC.

This chain connects TRBV25-1 to TRBJ2-1; 8 bases align to TRBD2. Trimming took 4 bases from V and 4 from J; bases not matched to a gene: 9. The germline V gene encodes CDR1 MGHDK and CDR2 SYGVNS. This CDR3 is built from 16 residues. The chain's CDR3 is CASSAHFGTSYNEQFF. For the CDR3, the DNA is TGTGCCAGCAGTGCCCACTTCGGGACTAGTTACAATGAGCAGTTCTTC.

This sequence joins TRBV3-1 and TRBJ2-7; tentatively, D is TRBD2 (6 bases). Germline CDR1 is LGHDT and CDR2 is YNNKEL (reference sequence). The germline V and J ends were trimmed by 6 bases and 7 bases, with 28 bases remaining between them. The CDR3 consists of 17 residues. The CDR3 protein is CASRDKLGGTPYNEQYF. DNA of the CDR3: TGTGCCAGCAGGGACAAATTAGGCGGGACGCCTTACAATGAGCAGTACTTC.

This clonotype was detected a few times. The chain couples TRBV15 to TRBJ2-5; D gene unclear. Per germline, CDR1 LNHNV and CDR2 YYDKDF (reference sequence). V was pared by 2 bases and J by 11 bases, with 15 bases between. The length of the CDR3 is 13 residues. The CDR3 DNA reads as TGTGCCACCAGCAGATGGGTTGGCGATGAGCAGTACTTC. Protein: CATSRWVGDEQYF.

The chain joins TRBV7-8 to TRBJ2-1, with TRBD2 matching 14 bases. CDR1 and CDR2 from the germline V gene are SGHVS and FQNEAQ. V shed 3 bases and J 1 base; nucleotides not matched to a gene: 11. This CDR3 contains 20 residues. The CDR3 DNA is TGTGCCAGCAGCTTGGGTACCGGGACTAGCGGGGGACCGTCCTACAATGAGCAGTTCTTC. It yields the protein CASSLGTGTSGGPSYNEQFF. Combining the CDR3 with reference TRBV7-8 and TRBJ2-1 gives the whole variable domain GAGVSQSPRYKVAKRGQDVALRCDPISGHVSLFWYQQALGQGPEFLTYFQNEAQLDKSGLPSDRFFAERPEGSVSTLKIQRTQQEDSAVYLCASSLGTGTSGGPSYNEQFFGPGTRLTVL.

J is TRBJ2-3 and V is TRBV2, with unresolved D. Between the trimmed V and J ends, which lost 3 bases and 2 bases, there was a span of 6 bases. This CDR3 is built from 13 residues. Germline V gene sequence: CDR1 SNHLY, CDR2 FYNNEI. The CDR3 loop is CASSDALTDTQYF. In nucleotides, the CDR3 is TGTGCCAGCAGTGACGCCCTCACAGATACGCAGTATTTT.

This clonotype appeared a few times. This chain connects TRBV28 to TRBJ2-3; 12 bases line up with TRBD2. V lost 6 bases and J lost 3; bases outside the gene matches: 7. Germline V gene sequence: CDR1 MDHEN, CDR2 SYDVKM. The CDR3 runs to 16 residues. CDR3: CASSLAGGLWTDTQYF. The CDR3 nucleotides read TGTGCCAGCAGCCTAGCGGGGGGGCTATGGACAGATACGCAGTATTTT.

The J gene is TRBJ2-4, the V gene TRBV28; possibly TRBD1 for D (5 bases). The J call is uncertain, as TRBJ2-7 better fits the DNA end. Germline V CDR1 and CDR2: MDHEN, SYDVKM. The CDR3 loop spans 16 amino acids. In DNA form, the CDR3 reads TGTGCCAGCACTACCTGGGCGGCAGGGAAACCCTACGAGCAGTACTTC. Translating gives CASTTWAAGKPYEQYF.

V and J are TRBV9 and TRBJ2-3; perhaps TRBD2 as D (5 bases). The germline V and J ends were trimmed by 0 bases and 5 bases, with 10 bases remaining between them. Germline V gene sequence: CDR1 SGDLS, CDR2 YYNGEE. The CDR3 is made up of 14 amino acids. The CDR3 protein is CASSVERIRDTQYF. CDR3 sequence (DNA): TGTGCCAGCAGCGTAGAGCGGATTAGAGATACGCAGTATTTT.

This clonotype was seen at least ten times. This chain connects TRBV13 to TRBJ2-5; no firm D call. Trimming removed 5 bases at V and 5 bases at J, with 15 bases between. The CDR3 length is 14 residues. Germline assignment: CDR1 PRHDT and CDR2 FYEKMQ (reference sequence). Here the CDR3 DNA reads TGTGCCAGCAGCCCCCGGGCTGAGGCGGAGACCCAGTACTTC. Translation: CASSPRAEAETQYF.

The chain combines TRBV20-1 with TRBJ2-7, with TRBD1 identical over 8 bases. CDR3 length equals 14 residues. The trim removed 4 bases at V and 5 bases at J, leaving 10 bases unmatched. The germline CDR1 and CDR2 sequences are DFQATT and SNEGSKA (reference sequence). The CDR3 region has the DNA TGCAGTGCTACAACAACGGGGACAGGCCACGAGCAGTACTTC. Protein: CSATTTGTGHEQYF.

The rearrangement links TRBV7-6 to TRBJ2-4; no clear D gene. Germline CDR1 SGHVS, CDR2 FNYEAQ. CDR3 size: 13 residues. V shed 0 bases and J shed 15 bases, with 15 bases lying between them. This chain's CDR3 is CASSLALPSERYF. The CDR3 nucleotides read TGTGCCAGCAGCTTAGCACTTCCGAGCGAGCGGTACTTC.

This chain connects TRBV5-1 to TRBJ2-5, with TRBD2 identical over 10 bases. The J call may be in error: the DNA end matches TRBJ2-7 better. Germline CDR1 is SGHRS and CDR2 is YFSETQ. CDR3 size: 18 residues. The CDR3 loop reads CASSLGELSGGLSYEQYF. CDR3 DNA sequence: TGCGCCAGCAGCTTGGGGGAACTTAGCGGGGGGCTTTCCTACGAGCAGTACTTC.

The V call is TRBV11-1, the J call TRBJ1-2; D not certain. V lost 5 bases and J 0 bases, leaving 10 bases between the germline ends. The CDR3 is 14 amino acids. Germline CDR1 and CDR2: SGHAT and FQDESV (reference sequence). The DNA for the CDR3 is TGTGCCAGCAGCCCCCGGGAGACTAACTATGGCTACACCTTC. Amino acids: CASSPRETNYGYTF.

The chain employs TRBV4-3 and TRBJ2-1, with D maybe TRBD2 (6 bases). The assigned J gene may be wrong: the sequence end matches TRBJ2-7 better. This CDR3 contains 17 residues. CDR1 and CDR2 (germline): LGHNA, YSLEER. The CDR3: CASSPTEARDSYNEQYF. DNA for the CDR3: TGCGCCAGCAGCCCGACTGAAGCGAGGGACTCCTACAATGAGCAGTACTTC.

This clonotype has more than one count but fewer than ten. The chain recombines TRBV6-5 with TRBJ2-3, with D unresolved. Trimming removed 0 bases from V and 2 bases from J, with 15 bases in between. The CDR3 spans 17 residues. Germline V gene sequence: CDR1 MNHEY, CDR2 SVGAGI. DNA for the CDR3: TGTGCCAGCAGTTACTCGCTTACGCGGACGGTCACAGATACGCAGTATTTT. Amino acids: CASSYSLTRTVTDTQYF.

This clonotype was picked up many times. The gene calls are TRBV20-1 and TRBJ2-7; D tentatively reads TRBD1 or TRBD2 (5 bases each). V lost 2 bases, J lost 5 bases, and 10 bases lay in between. CDR3 length: 12 amino acids. Germline V gives CDR1 DFQATT, CDR2 SNEGSKA (reference sequence). The CDR3 reads CSARRGVNEQYF. CDR3 nucleotide sequence: TGCAGTGCTAGAAGAGGGGTCAACGAGCAGTACTTC.

The chain uses TRBV20-1 and TRBJ1-2; no definite D call. V lost 5 bases to trimming and J lost 5 bases, with 12 bases between them. Germline V gene lookup returns CDR1 DFQATT and CDR2 SNEGSKA (reference sequence). The CDR3 totals 12 residues. In nucleotides, the CDR3 is TGCAGTGCTCCCCCTCCCCAGTATGGCTACACCTTC. Its translation: CSAPPPQYGYTF.

The chain links TRBV6-6 to TRBJ2-1, with a possible D match to TRBD1 (6 bases). Germline assignment: CDR1 MNHNY and CDR2 SVGAGI (reference sequence). The CDR3 spans 15 residues. The germline V and J ends were trimmed by 5 bases and 7 bases, with 18 bases remaining between them. CDR3 in amino acids: CASSGLGGDMNEQFF. CDR3 nucleotide sequence: TGTGCCAGCAGTGGGCTAGGGGGTGATATGAATGAGCAGTTCTTC.

The chain links TRBV28 to TRBJ1-2; 7 nucleotides align to TRBD1. V shed 1 base, J shed 8 bases, and the junction held 10 bases outside the gene matches. The CDR3 spans 15 residues. CDR1 is MDHEN, CDR2 SYDVKM, per germline. The CDR3 spells CASSLSTGRIGGYTF. Written as DNA, the CDR3 is TGTGCCAGCAGTTTATCGACAGGGAGGATCGGAGGCTACACCTTC.

This chain uses TRBV20-1 with TRBJ1-1, with D unclear. Germline V gives CDR1 DFQATT, CDR2 SNEGSKA (reference sequence). The CDR3 consists of 12 residues. The V end lost 5 bases, the J end lost 2 bases, and 9 bases lay between the germline ends. DNA for the CDR3: TGCAGTGCTCGCCGCGATAACACTGAAGCTTTCTTT. Translation: CSARRDNTEAFF.

This clonotype showed up just a few times. This chain's CDR3 is CASSLLGAPDTQYF. The CDR3 DNA is TGTGCCAGCAGTTTATTGGGGGCCCCAGATACGCAGTATTTT. The J gene is TRBJ2-3, the V gene TRBV27; weak D call: TRBD1 (6 bases). V lost 1 base, J lost 4 bases, and 9 bases lay in between. Germline V CDR1 and CDR2: MNHEY, SMNVEV (reference sequence). The CDR3 covers 14 residues.

In this sample, this clonotype turned up a few times. The chain links TRBV12-3 or TRBV12-4 to TRBJ2-1, with D maybe TRBD2 (6 bases). CDR3 length equals 17 residues. V lost 5 bases and J 5 bases, leaving 22 bases between the germline ends. The CDR3 protein is CASSPHSSVRVHNEQFF. The CDR3 DNA reads TGTGCCAGCAGTCCGCATTCTAGCGTTAGGGTACACAATGAGCAGTTCTTC.

This clonotype was recorded a few times. The V and J genes are TRBV27 and TRBJ2-1, with D perhaps being TRBD1 or TRBD2 (5 bases each). Germline V gene sequence: CDR1 MNHEY, CDR2 SMNVEV (reference sequence). V was pared by 6 bases and J by 0 bases, with 18 bases between. The CDR3 has 17 residues. The CDR3 region is CASSSNGASLSYNEQFF. The CDR3 DNA reads TGTGCCAGCAGCTCTAACGGGGCCTCCCTCTCCTACAATGAGCAGTTCTTC.

This clonotype was seen only once. V is TRBV2 and J is TRBJ2-1, with 8 bases aligning to TRBD1. Germline-derived CDR1 and CDR2 are SNHLY and FYNNEI. The CDR3 consists of 16 residues. V gave up 3 bases and J gave up 4 bases; unmatched junction bases: 8. CDR3 loop: CASSDPRTGLYNEQFF. In nucleotides, the CDR3 is TGTGCCAGCAGTGACCCGCGGACAGGGCTGTACAATGAGCAGTTCTTC.

Comment on this clonotype: Germline is not matched at one junction end, which may reflect a read error. Here the CDR3 reads CASSDSRTGEQYF. In DNA, the CDR3 is TGTGCCAGCAGTGACTCCCGGACAGGGGAACAGTACTTC. The chain carries TRBV6-6 and TRBJ2-7, with 9 bases aligning to TRBD1. This CDR3 region has 13 residues. Germline-derived CDR1 and CDR2 are MNHNY and SVGAGI (reference sequence).

The CDR3 reads CASSSGQFSYEQYF. Here the CDR3 DNA reads TGTGCCAGCAGCTCCGGGCAGTTCTCCTACGAGCAGTACTTC. The V gene is TRBV28, the J gene TRBJ2-7; D gene uncertain. Between the trimmed V and J ends, which lost 6 bases and 0 bases, there was a span of 12 bases. The V gene's germline CDR1 is MDHEN and CDR2 SYDVKM. CDR3 length equals 14 residues.